This TCR beta chain originates from a study of T-cell reconstitution after alpha-beta-depleted transplantation in children (dated by TCRdb to the mid-2010s). Looking at the study overall: Using TCR repertoire profiling, the study quantitatively followed how T-cell immune reconstitution unfolded in children after TCRalphabeta/CD19-depleted allogeneic hematopoietic cell transplantation.

Interpreted using the paper, the treatment or condition label stands for: allogeneic hematopoietic cell transplantation with graft depleted of TCRalphabeta T cells and CD19 B cells. The children who served as transplant recipients had been given grafts of TCRalphabeta/CD19-depleted allogeneic hematopoietic cells. This clonotype was recorded at least ten times. This clone's antigen is unknown. No much larger clone exists at a distance of one base, and base qualities are not known. Summary of the overall study and its limitations: The apparently early alphabetaT-cell count recovery about two months after transplant was reportedly dependent on only several hundred rapidly expanded clones derived from non-depleted graft cells. In some patients, the high TCRbeta diversity seen at day 60 was put down to recipient T cells and intrathymic progenitors that had survived conditioning. Over the following months the frequencies of hyperexpanded clones went down, and after one year T-cell counts and TCRbeta diversity were mostly credited to newly produced T cells.

To prepare the library, PCR was applied. Instrument on record: Illumina HiSeq 2500. TCR library preparation used molecular barcoding, with unique molecular identifiers applied to normalize quantification of the TCRbeta repertoire. In TCRdb, the public reads were trimmed at Q25 with fastp and aligned with MiXCR, with productive beta chains retained. Merged by CDR3 protein, the rows form single entries marked with the most common genes and DNA. The sample records approximately 98,000 distinct CDR3 sequences, about 6.5% of which are singletons. The top ten hold approximately 25% of the sample. Per the germline V gene, MDHEN is the CDR1 and SYDVKM is the CDR2. Including the terminal cysteine and phenylalanine, the CDR3 comprises 15 residues. The entry retains the CDR3 DNA only, 45 bases that are in frame from base 1. The junction shows trimming of 6 bases on V and 0 bases on J, plus 13 bases between the germline ends.

The sample here was PBMCs, mostly from graft donor cells, taken 360 days after TCRalphabeta/CD19-depleted stem cell transplant. The rearranged segments are TRBV28 and TRBJ2-3; no confident D gene assignment can be made. The origin of this receptor is a male patient between 2 and 10 years old who had a stem cell transplant for acute lymphoblastic leukemia, so the T cells may come from the graft donor. CDR3 protein: CASSVTRESTDTQYF. The DNA sequence follows: TGTGCCAGCAGCGTTACAAGGGAAAGCACAGATACGCAGTATTTT.